These T cell receptor beta chains were read from a single sample in a study of human T cells and chemical hapten exposure. Each CDR3 protein is one row after TCRdb ran MiXCR on the RACE reads. The table has about 68,000 distinct CDR3 sequences, roughly 9.8% seen once. The sequencing used whole blood, collected in connection with sensitization to the hapten diphenylcyclopropenone (DPC). These TCRs come from a woman between 50 and 59 years old with alopecia areata. Some clones in this sample may be carry-over from other donors' samples. Each CDR3 is given without its conserved first and last residue.

TRBV2	12	TRBJ1-5	ASSVQFRNQPQH
TRBV28	13	TRBJ2-7	ASSFQASGLYEQY
TRBV4-1	11	TRBJ2-3	ASSQPGPDTQY
TRBV4-3	12	TRBJ1-1	ASSQHRGNTEAF
TRBV9	12	TRBJ2-7	ASSGRANSYEQY
TRBV10-3	14	TRBJ2-3	AISEPGERSTDTQY
TRBV5-8	13	TRBJ1-4	ASSKDGATNEKLF
TRBV7-9	12	TRBJ1-4	ASSRQGMDEKLF
TRBV30	13	TRBJ1-4	AWSPDRGTNEKLF
TRBV7-9	14	TRBJ2-1	ASSLAGTSGRTEQF